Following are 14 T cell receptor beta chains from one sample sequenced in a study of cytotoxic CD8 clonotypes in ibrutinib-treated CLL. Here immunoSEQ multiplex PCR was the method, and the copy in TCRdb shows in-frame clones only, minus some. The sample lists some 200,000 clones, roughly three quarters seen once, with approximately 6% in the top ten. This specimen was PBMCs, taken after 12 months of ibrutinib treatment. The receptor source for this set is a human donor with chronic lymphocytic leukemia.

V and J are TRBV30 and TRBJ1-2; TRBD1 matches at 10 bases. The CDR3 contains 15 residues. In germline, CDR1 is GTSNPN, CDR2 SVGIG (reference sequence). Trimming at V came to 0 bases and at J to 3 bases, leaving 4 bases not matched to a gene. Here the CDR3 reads CAWSVGTGVYYGYTF. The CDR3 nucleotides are TGTGCCTGGAGTGTAGGGACAGGGGTCTACTATGGCTACACCTTC. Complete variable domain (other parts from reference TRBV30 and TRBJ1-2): SQTIHQWPATLVQPVGSPLSLECTVEGTSNPNLYWYRQAAGRGLQLLFYSVGIGQISSEVPQNLSASRPQDRQFILSSKKLLLSDSGFYLCAWSVGTGVYYGYTFGSGTRLTVV.

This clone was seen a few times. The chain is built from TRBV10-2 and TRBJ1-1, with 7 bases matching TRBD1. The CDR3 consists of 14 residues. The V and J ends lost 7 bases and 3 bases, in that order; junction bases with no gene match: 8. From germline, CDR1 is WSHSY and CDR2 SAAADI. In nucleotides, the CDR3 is TGCGCCAGCAACCCAGGGACAGCTTACACTGAAGCTTTCTTT. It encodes CASNPGTAYTEAFF.

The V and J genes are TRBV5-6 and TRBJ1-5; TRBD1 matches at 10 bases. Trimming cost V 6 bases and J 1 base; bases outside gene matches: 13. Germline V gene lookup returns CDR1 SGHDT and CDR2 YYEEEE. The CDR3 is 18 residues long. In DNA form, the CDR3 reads TGTGCCAGCACCCGTTACCGGGACAGGGGATTGAGCAATCAGCCCCAGCATTTT. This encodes CASTRYRDRGLSNQPQHF. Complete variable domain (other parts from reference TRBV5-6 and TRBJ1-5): DAGVTQSPTHLIKTRGQQVTLRCSPKSGHDTVSWYQQALGQGPQFIFQYYEEEERQRGNFPDRFSGHQFPNYSSELNVNALLLGDSALYLCASTRYRDRGLSNQPQHFGDGTRLSIL.

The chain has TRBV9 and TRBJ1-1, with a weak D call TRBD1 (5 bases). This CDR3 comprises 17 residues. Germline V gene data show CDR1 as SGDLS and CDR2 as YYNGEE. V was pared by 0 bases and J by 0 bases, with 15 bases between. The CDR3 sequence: CASSVVGGESMNTEAFF. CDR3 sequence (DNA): TGTGCCAGCAGCGTAGTTGGGGGAGAATCCATGAACACTGAAGCTTTCTTT.

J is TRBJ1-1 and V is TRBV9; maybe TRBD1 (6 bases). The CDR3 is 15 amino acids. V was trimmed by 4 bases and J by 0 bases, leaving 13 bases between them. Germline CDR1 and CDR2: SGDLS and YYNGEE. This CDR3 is CASSPQGTVNTEAFF. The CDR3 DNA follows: TGTGCCAGCAGCCCCCAGGGGACGGTGAACACTGAAGCTTTCTTT.

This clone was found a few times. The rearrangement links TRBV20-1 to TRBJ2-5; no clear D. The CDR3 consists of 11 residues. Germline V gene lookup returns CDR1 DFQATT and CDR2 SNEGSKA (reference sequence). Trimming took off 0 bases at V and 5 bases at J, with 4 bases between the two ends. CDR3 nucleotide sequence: TGCAGTGCTAGAGACGGGGAGACCCAGTACTTC. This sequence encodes CSARDGETQYF.

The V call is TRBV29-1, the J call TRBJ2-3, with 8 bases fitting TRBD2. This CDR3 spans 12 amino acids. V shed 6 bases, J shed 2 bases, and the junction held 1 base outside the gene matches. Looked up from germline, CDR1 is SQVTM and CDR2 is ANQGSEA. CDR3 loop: CSVGLDTDTQYF. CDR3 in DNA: TGCAGCGTGGGACTAGACACAGATACGCAGTATTTT.

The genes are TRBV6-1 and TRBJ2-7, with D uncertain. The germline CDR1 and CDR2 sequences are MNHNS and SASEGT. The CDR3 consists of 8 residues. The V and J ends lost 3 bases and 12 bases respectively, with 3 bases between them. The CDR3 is CASSDVYF. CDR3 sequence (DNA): TGTGCCAGCAGTGATGTGTACTTC.

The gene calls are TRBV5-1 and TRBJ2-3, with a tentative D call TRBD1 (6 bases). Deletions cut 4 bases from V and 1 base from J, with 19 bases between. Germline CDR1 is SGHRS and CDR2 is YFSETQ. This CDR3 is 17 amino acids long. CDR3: CASSPFAGTKRTDTQYF. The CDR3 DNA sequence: TGCGCCAGCAGCCCCTTCGCCGGGACAAAGCGCACAGATACGCAGTATTTT.

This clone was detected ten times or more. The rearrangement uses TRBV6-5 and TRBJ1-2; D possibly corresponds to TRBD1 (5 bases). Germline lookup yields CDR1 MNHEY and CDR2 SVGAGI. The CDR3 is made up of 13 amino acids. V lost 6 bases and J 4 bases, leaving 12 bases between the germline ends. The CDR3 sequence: CASSPGRAYGYTF. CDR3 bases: TGTGCCAGCAGCCCAGGGAGGGCCTATGGCTACACCTTC.

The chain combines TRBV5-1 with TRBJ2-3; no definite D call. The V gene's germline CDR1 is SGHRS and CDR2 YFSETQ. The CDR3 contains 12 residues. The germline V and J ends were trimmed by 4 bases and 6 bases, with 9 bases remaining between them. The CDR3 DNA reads TGCGCCAGCAGCCAAGGTCGGGATACGCAGTATTTT. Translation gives CASSQGRDTQYF.

The CDR3 sequence: CASSLGGLAGGNEQFF. The CDR3 region has the DNA TGCGCCAGCAGCTTGGGAGGACTAGCGGGAGGCAATGAGCAGTTCTTC. This chain uses TRBV5-1 with TRBJ2-1, with 14 bases lining up with TRBD2. With 0 bases clipped from V and 6 bases from J, the junction kept 2 bases outside the gene matches. The germline CDR1 and CDR2 sequences are SGHRS and YFSETQ. The CDR3 length is 16 residues.

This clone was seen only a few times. CDR3 loop: CAWSAGPEAFF. The DNA of the CDR3 is TGTGCCTGGAGTGCGGGGCCTGAAGCTTTCTTT. The chain uses TRBV30 and TRBJ1-1, with TRBD1 as a possible D gene (5 bases). CDR1 is GTSNPN, CDR2 SVGIG, per germline (reference sequence). The CDR3 sequence is 11 residues long. Trimming pared 1 base from V and 6 bases from J, leaving 6 bases between.

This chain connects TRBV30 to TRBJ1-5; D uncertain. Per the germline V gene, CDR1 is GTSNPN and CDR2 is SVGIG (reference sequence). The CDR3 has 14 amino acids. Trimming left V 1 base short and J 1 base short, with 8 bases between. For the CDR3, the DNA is TGTGCCTGGAGTGCAGAGTTCAGCAATCAGCCCCAGCATTTT. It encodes CAWSAEFSNQPQHF.